The 29 T cell receptor beta chains listed next were all sequenced from one sample in a study of PD-L1 blockade in urothelial cancer. Time point specified: pretreatment peripheral blood. This table comes from immunoSEQ multiplex PCR, and its TCRdb copy is limited to in-frame clones, with some not included. The top ten hold approximately 14% of the sample, which has tens of thousands of clones, around 88% seen once. Sequenced material: PBMCs, taken around atezolizumab (anti-PD-L1) treatment. These receptors were collected from an older woman with urothelial cancer.

This clone is deemed medium-sized. J is TRBJ1-5 and V is TRBV7-9, with D unresolved. Deletions cut 3 bases from V and 0 bases from J, with 3 bases between. The CDR3 is 13 residues long. Germline V gene lookup returns CDR1 SEHNR and CDR2 FQNEAQ (reference sequence). The CDR3 protein is CASSFNSNQPQHF. In nucleotides, the CDR3 is TGTGCCAGCAGCTTTAATAGCAATCAGCCCCAGCATTTT.

CDR3 in DNA: TGTGCCAGCAGTTCCACAGGGGCCGCACCTTCTTCGAAGAAAGCTTTCTTT. Amino acids: CASSSTGAAPSSKKAFF. The rearrangement joins TRBV28 to TRBJ1-1; 7 bases match TRBD1. Germline V lookup: CDR1 MDHEN, CDR2 SYDVKM. The V and J ends lost 4 bases and 9 bases, in that order; junction bases with no gene match: 20. This CDR3 region has 17 residues.

V gene TRBV5-4 combines with J gene TRBJ2-7; D remains unclear. The CDR3 runs to 11 residues. Per germline, CDR1 SGHNT and CDR2 YYREEE (reference sequence). V lost 3 bases, J lost 1 base, and 2 bases lay in between. The chain's CDR3 is CASSSSYEQYF. The CDR3 nucleotides are TGTGCCAGCAGCTCTTCCTACGAGCAGTACTTC.

The chain joins TRBV9 to TRBJ1-1; D is unclear. This CDR3 is 14 amino acids long. Germline loops: CDR1 SGDLS, CDR2 YYNGEE. V shed 0 bases and J shed 4 bases, with 10 bases lying between them. CDR3 residues: CASSVVVTPTEAFF. The CDR3 DNA follows: TGTGCCAGCAGCGTAGTGGTCACTCCCACTGAAGCTTTCTTT.

Written as DNA, the CDR3 is TGTGCCAGCAGCTTGGCGTGGCGGGGAAACTACAATGAGCAGTTCTTC. Translated: CASSLAWRGNYNEQFF. The V gene is TRBV5-4, the J gene TRBJ2-1, with D possibly matching TRBD2 (6 bases). The germline gives CDR1 SGHNT, CDR2 YYREEE (reference sequence). V was pared by 0 bases and J by 3 bases, with 13 bases between. This CDR3 is 16 amino acids long.

The chain joins TRBV18 to TRBJ2-5, with a weak D call TRBD2 (6 bases). V was trimmed by 6 bases and J by 2 bases, leaving 19 bases between them. The CDR3 spans 16 residues. The germline V gene has CDR1 KGHSH and CDR2 LQKENI. CDR3 loop: CASSKPSGVRQETQYF. CDR3 nucleotide sequence: TGTGCCAGCTCTAAACCGTCGGGGGTCCGGCAAGAGACCCAGTACTTC.

The V and J genes are TRBV5-6 and TRBJ2-7; D may be TRBD1 (6 bases). The germline gives CDR1 SGHDT, CDR2 YYEEEE. This CDR3 is built from 16 residues. Trimming cost V 2 bases and J 3 bases, with 18 bases left between them. The CDR3 DNA reads as TGTGCCAGCAGCTTATACTCCGGGACAACGGGCTACGAGCAGTACTTC. As protein: CASSLYSGTTGYEQYF.

The chain links TRBV7-6 to TRBJ1-5; D is ambiguous. The CDR3 has 16 residues. Germline lookup yields CDR1 SGHVS and CDR2 FNYEAQ. Trimming removed 1 base at V and 0 bases at J, with 10 bases between. The CDR3, as DNA: TGTGCCAGCAGCTTAGGGGAGCCTTATAGCAATCAGCCCCAGCATTTT. Protein: CASSLGEPYSNQPQHF.

This clone occurred a few times. This sequence joins TRBV2 and TRBJ2-5; D unresolved. CDR1 and CDR2 from the germline V gene are SNHLY and FYNNEI. This CDR3 is 13 amino acids long. The ends were cut back, 3 bases at V and 5 bases at J, with 10 bases in the middle. The CDR3 region is CASSDQREETQYF. Here the CDR3 DNA reads TGTGCCAGCAGTGATCAGCGCGAGGAGACCCAGTACTTC.

The chain combines TRBV5-4 with TRBJ2-7; TRBD2 matches 9 bases. V was clipped by 4 bases and J by 0 bases; unmatched bases: 5. Germline V gene sequence: CDR1 SGHNT, CDR2 YYREEE (reference sequence). CDR3 length equals 15 residues. CDR3 sequence reads: CASSKSGGPSYEQYF. CDR3 nucleotides: TGTGCCAGCAGCAAGAGCGGGGGGCCCTCCTACGAGCAGTACTTC. The entire variable domain, with the rest obtained from reference TRBV5-4 and TRBJ2-7, is as follows: ETGVTQSPTHLIKTRGQQVTLRCSSQSGHNTVSWYQQALGQGPQFIFQYYREEENGRGNFPPRFSGLQFPNYSSELNVNALELDDSALYLCASSKSGGPSYEQYFGPGTRLTVT.

The V and J genes are TRBV7-3 and TRBJ2-1; a possible D gene is TRBD2 (6 bases). The CDR3 extends over 15 amino acids. The germline V and J ends were trimmed by 2 bases and 5 bases, with 13 bases remaining between them. CDR1 and CDR2 from the germline V gene are SGHTA and FQGTGA. The CDR3: CASSLYRGGDNEQFF. The DNA of the CDR3 is TGTGCCAGCAGCTTATATCGCGGCGGGGACAATGAGCAGTTCTTC. Full variable domain (remainder filled in from reference TRBV7-3 and TRBJ2-1): GAGVSQTPSNKVTEKGKYVELRCDPISGHTALYWYRQSLGQGPEFLIYFQGTGAADDSGLPNDRFFAVRPEGSVSTLKIQRTERGDSAVYLCASSLYRGGDNEQFFGPGTRLTVL.

The count of this clone is one. The chain is built from TRBV6-5 and TRBJ1-2; D might be TRBD1 (6 bases). The germline CDR1 and CDR2 sequences are MNHEY and SVGAGI. The V and J ends lost 2 bases and 7 bases respectively, with 8 bases between them. This CDR3 contains 12 residues. In DNA, the CDR3 is TGTGCCAGCAGTTACACCAGGGGTGGCTACACCTTC. It codes for CASSYTRGGYTF.

The chain joins TRBV7-9 to TRBJ2-7, with a tentative D call TRBD2 (5 bases). V was trimmed by 8 bases and J by 5 bases, leaving 13 bases between them. The CDR3 has 12 residues. Looked up from germline, CDR1 is SEHNR and CDR2 is FQNEAQ (reference sequence). The CDR3 region is CASARWRDEQYF. The CDR3 DNA is TGTGCCAGCGCCCGATGGCGGGACGAGCAGTACTTC.

The DNA for the CDR3 is TGTGCCAGCAGCTTAGGTAGCGGCTCCTACGAGCAGTACTTC. Amino acids: CASSLGSGSYEQYF. The chain joins TRBV7-6 to TRBJ2-7, with D possibly TRBD2 on 6 matching bases. CDR1 is SGHVS, CDR2 FNYEAQ, per germline. The CDR3 covers 14 residues. Trimming took 1 base from V and 0 from J, leaving 7 bases between them.

The chain joins TRBV5-6 to TRBJ2-1, with D possibly being TRBD2 (6 bases). The CDR3 contains 14 residues. Germline lookup yields CDR1 SGHDT and CDR2 YYEEEE. Trimming removed 4 bases at V and 14 bases at J, with 22 bases between. CDR3 in amino acids: CASSGWGLDSLEFF. DNA of the CDR3: TGTGCCAGCAGCGGATGGGGACTGGACTCTTTGGAGTTCTTC.

This rearrangement joins TRBV29-1 to TRBJ1-4; 10 bases map to TRBD1. Germline V gives CDR1 SQVTM, CDR2 ANQGSEA. V lost 7 bases to trimming and J lost 8 bases; unmatched junction nucleotides: 4. The CDR3 has 12 amino acids. The CDR3 loop reads CSAGQGTEKLFF. Here the CDR3 DNA reads TGCAGCGCGGGACAGGGGACCGAAAAACTGTTTTTT. The full variable domain, completed using reference TRBV29-1 and TRBJ1-4, is SAVISQKPSRDICQRGTSLTIQCQVDSQVTMMFWYRQQPGQSLTLIATANQGSEATYESGFVIDKFPISRPNLTFSTLTVSNMSPEDSSIYLCSAGQGTEKLFFGSGTQLSVL.

This chain connects TRBV9 to TRBJ1-5, with 7 positions matching TRBD1. Germline V gene data show CDR1 as SGDLS and CDR2 as YYNGEE. The CDR3 has 13 amino acids. The V and J ends lost 0 bases and 10 bases, in that order; junction bases with no gene match: 4. The CDR3 region is CASSVVVGGPQHF. CDR3 DNA: TGTGCCAGCAGCGTAGTGGTAGGGGGCCCCCAGCATTTT.

The CDR3 loop is CASSIGGTDEQYF. The DNA of the CDR3 is TGTGCCAGTAGTATTGGTGGGACTGACGAGCAGTACTTC. The V and J genes are TRBV19 and TRBJ2-7; a possible D gene is TRBD2 (6 bases). Trimming stripped 3 bases from V and 5 bases from J, with 11 bases between. Germline CDR1 LNHDA, CDR2 SQIVND (reference sequence). The length of the CDR3 is 13 residues. The full variable domain, completed using reference TRBV19 and TRBJ2-7, is DGGITQSPKYLFRKEGQNVTLSCEQNLNHDAMYWYRQDPGQGLRLIYYSQIVNDFQKGDIAEGYSVSREKKESFPLTVTSAQKNPTAFYLCASSIGGTDEQYFGPGTRLTVT.

J is TRBJ2-3 and V is TRBV29-1, with D maybe TRBD2 (5 bases). V dropped 4 bases and J dropped 3 bases, with 14 bases sitting between them. The CDR3 is 14 residues long. The germline V gene has CDR1 SQVTM and CDR2 ANQGSEA. CDR3 coding DNA: TGCAGCGTTGTTCAGAGGGCTCAAACAGATACGCAGTATTTT. Encoded protein: CSVVQRAQTDTQYF.

This chain uses TRBV28 with TRBJ2-1, with D possibly being TRBD2 (5 bases). Germline CDR1 and CDR2: MDHEN and SYDVKM. The CDR3 totals 15 residues. The germline V and J ends were trimmed by 2 bases and 5 bases, with 13 bases remaining between them. The CDR3 region is CASSLIEARDNEQFF. The CDR3 coding sequence is TGTGCCAGCAGTTTAATCGAGGCGCGGGACAATGAGCAGTTCTTC.

In the case of this clone: Germline and junction disagree at one end, which may indicate a read error. This sequence joins TRBV6-1 and TRBJ1-3; D unclear. The germline gives CDR1 MNHNS, CDR2 SASEGT. CDR3 length equals 15 residues. The CDR3 DNA follows: TGTGCCAGCAGCGAAGAGCTGTACTCTGGAAACACCATATATTTT. Translating gives CASSEELYSGNTIYF.

This sequence joins TRBV7-6 and TRBJ2-3; 9 bases are shared with TRBD2. Looked up from germline, CDR1 is SGHVS and CDR2 is FNYEAQ. The ends lost 2 bases at V and 1 base at J; junction bases unmatched: 4. The CDR3 length is 16 residues. The CDR3 DNA is TGTGCCAGCAGCTTAATGGCGGGGGGGGGCACAGATACGCAGTATTTT. Translated: CASSLMAGGGTDTQYF.

In nucleotides, the CDR3 is TGTGCCAGCAGTCGACAAGTCTACACTGAAGCTTTCTTT. Translated, it gives CASSRQVYTEAFF. The chain carries TRBV28 and TRBJ1-1; D not certain. Deletions cut 5 bases from V and 3 bases from J, with 10 bases between. The germline V gene has CDR1 MDHEN and CDR2 SYDVKM. The CDR3 spans 13 residues.

This chain's CDR3 is CASSLGGQAGELFF. The CDR3 DNA follows: TGTGCCAGCAGCTTAGGGGGACAGGCCGGGGAGCTGTTTTTT. The chain couples TRBV7-2 to TRBJ2-2; 8 bases line up with TRBD1. CDR3 length equals 14 residues. V gave up 1 base and J gave up 6 bases; unmatched junction bases: 1. Germline V gene lookup returns CDR1 SGHTA and CDR2 FQGNSA.

The chain uses TRBV6-5 and TRBJ2-3, with 7 bases matching TRBD2. The V segment lost 4 bases and the J segment 0 bases; nucleotides outside the gene matches: 4. Germline V lookup: CDR1 MNHEY, CDR2 SVGAGI. CDR3 length: 15 residues. The CDR3, as DNA: TGTGCCAGCAGTTCCCCAGCGGGGAGCACAGATACGCAGTATTTT. As protein: CASSSPAGSTDTQYF.

V gene TRBV7-3 combines with J gene TRBJ2-1, with 7 bases that match TRBD1. V trimming: 5 bases; J trimming: 6 bases; junction bases outside the gene matches: 7. CDR3 size: 14 residues. Germline-derived CDR1 and CDR2 are SGHTA and FQGTGA. CDR3 residues: CASSPNPGGNEQFF. CDR3 nucleotides: TGTGCCAGCAGCCCCAATCCAGGGGGCAATGAGCAGTTCTTC.

The V and J genes are TRBV6-4 and TRBJ2-3; D unresolved. V lost 1 base and J lost 1, with 6 bases in between. Germline V gene lookup returns CDR1 MRHNA and CDR2 SNTAGT. The CDR3 is made up of 14 amino acids. CDR3 coding DNA: TGTGCCAGCAGTGACTTCCCCGGCACAGATACGCAGTATTTT. Its translation is CASSDFPGTDTQYF.

The V gene is TRBV27, the J gene TRBJ2-7; 11 positions match TRBD2. V shed 6 bases and J 4 bases; nucleotides not matched to a gene: 11. Looked up from germline, CDR1 is MNHEY and CDR2 is SMNVEV (reference sequence). The CDR3 loop spans 16 amino acids. The DNA of the CDR3 is TGTGCCAGCAGACCTACCATCTCTAGCGGGAGGTACGAGCAGTACTTC. As protein: CASRPTISSGRYEQYF.

This chain links TRBV19 with TRBJ2-3, with TRBD1 identical over 8 bases. From germline, CDR1 is LNHDA and CDR2 SQIVND (reference sequence). This CDR3 spans 15 amino acids. J lost 4 bases, V lost 3 bases, and 6 bases had no gene match. CDR3 amino acids: CASSITTGAADTQYF. The CDR3 coding sequence is TGTGCCAGTAGTATCACGACAGGGGCTGCAGATACGCAGTATTTT.